Each of the 28 T cell receptor beta chains below was sequenced from the same sample in a study of blood T cell repertoires in COVID-19. The assay was immunoSEQ multiplex PCR, and TCRdb's table has in-frame clones only and misses some. The sample lists 360,000 or so clones, roughly 87% occurring once. What was sequenced was PBMCs or T cells enriched from blood (not recorded which). The source is a woman in her 50s who had recovered from COVID-19.

J is TRBJ2-2 and V is TRBV7-9, with D possibly matching TRBD1 (6 bases). The CDR3 covers 13 residues. The germline V gene has CDR1 SEHNR and CDR2 FQNEAQ (reference sequence). Trimming removed 7 bases from V and 3 bases from J, with 9 bases in between. CDR3 sequence (DNA): TGTGCCAGCATGGGGGCGGACACCGGGGAGCTGTTTTTT. Encoded protein: CASMGADTGELFF.

The chain carries TRBV30 and TRBJ2-3; the D gene is possibly TRBD2 (5 bases). The germline V gene has CDR1 GTSNPN and CDR2 SVGIG (reference sequence). The CDR3 has 13 amino acids. Trimming removed 3 bases at V and 0 bases at J, with 7 bases between. CDR3 nucleotides: TGTGCCTGGAGCGCGGGTAGCACAGATACGCAGTATTTT. This gives the protein CAWSAGSTDTQYF.

V usage is TRBV7-3 and J usage is TRBJ1-1, with D perhaps TRBD1 (5 bases). Germline CDR1 is SGHTA and CDR2 is FQGTGA. The CDR3 spans 12 residues. V was cut by 5 bases and J by 5 bases, with 9 bases left in between. CDR3: CASSHGGTEAFF. DNA for the CDR3: TGTGCCAGCAGCCACGGGGGAACTGAAGCTTTCTTT.

The CDR3 nucleotides are TGTGCCAGCACGGGGGACAGGGGTTCACCCCTCCACTTT. Translation gives CASTGDRGSPLHF. This chain joins TRBV7-6 and TRBJ1-6; 10 nucleotides agree with TRBD1. Trimming cost V 7 bases and J 9 bases; bases outside gene matches: 3. This CDR3 region has 13 residues. Germline V gene sequence: CDR1 SGHVS, CDR2 FNYEAQ.

The chain combines TRBV9 with TRBJ1-4; D is possibly TRBD1 (5 bases). The germline CDR1 and CDR2 sequences are SGDLS and YYNGEE. CDR3 length: 15 residues. Trimming pared 2 bases from V and 4 bases from J, leaving 12 bases between. The CDR3 DNA follows: TGTGCCAGCAGCGTTCACAGTAGGGGTAATGAAAAACTGTTTTTT. Its protein product is CASSVHSRGNEKLFF.

A few counts support this clone. The same CDR3 arises from other DNA sequences in this sample as well. The rearrangement joins TRBV7-2 to TRBJ2-7, with D uncertain. Germline V lookup: CDR1 SGHTA, CDR2 FQGNSA. This CDR3 region has 15 residues. V dropped 1 base and J dropped 0 bases, with 10 bases sitting between them. The CDR3 DNA is TGTGCCAGCAGCTTAGAGGCAGGCAGCTCCTACGAGCAGTACTTC. Its translation is CASSLEAGSSYEQYF.

The DNA of the CDR3 is TGCAGCGCCGGGGGGGACCCTCGGCGGGATACGCAGTATTTT. As protein: CSAGGDPRRDTQYF. The chain has TRBV29-1 and TRBJ2-3, with TRBD2 matching over 8 bases. Germline V gene sequence: CDR1 SQVTM, CDR2 ANQGSEA. CDR3 size: 14 residues. With V trimmed by 7 bases and J by 6 bases, 12 bases remained unmatched.

The rearrangement links TRBV2 to TRBJ2-5; D uncertain. This CDR3 is built from 15 residues. V was trimmed by 3 bases and J by 2 bases, leaving 13 bases between them. Germline V gene sequence: CDR1 SNHLY, CDR2 FYNNEI. The CDR3 is CASSDLSGGQETQYF. CDR3 sequence (DNA): TGTGCCAGCAGTGACTTGTCCGGCGGACAAGAGACCCAGTACTTC. The whole variable domain, remainder taken from reference TRBV2 and TRBJ2-5, is EPEVTQTPSHQVTQMGQEVILRCVPISNHLYFYWYRQILGQKVEFLVSFYNNEISEKSEIFDDQFSVERPDGSNFTLKIRSTKLEDSAMYFCASSDLSGGQETQYFGPGTRLLVL.

A note on this clone: An end of the junction does not agree with germline; a read error may underlie this. The chain employs TRBV13 and TRBJ2-3; TRBD2 matches at 14 bases. CDR3 size: 18 residues. Germline values: CDR1 PRHDT, CDR2 FYEKMQ (reference sequence). CDR3 amino acids: CASSIGTSGSMGTDTQYF. In DNA form, the CDR3 reads TGTGCCAGCAGCATAGGGACTAGCGGGAGTATGGGGACAGATACGCAGTATTTT.

The chain uses TRBV5-1 and TRBJ1-2; a weak D match, TRBD1 (5 bases). V was trimmed by 7 bases and J by 6 bases, leaving 19 bases between them. CDR1 and CDR2 from the germline V gene are SGHRS and YFSETQ. There are 14 residues in the CDR3. As DNA, the CDR3 is TGCGCCAGCCGACGGGAACGGGGGACCCATGGCTACACCTTC. As protein: CASRRERGTHGYTF.

The rearrangement links TRBV5-1 to TRBJ2-1; no clear D. The CDR3 has 13 amino acids. Germline V gene sequence: CDR1 SGHRS, CDR2 YFSETQ. V gave up 6 bases and J gave up 0 bases, with 7 bases separating them. In DNA, the CDR3 is TGCGCCAGCATGGAGAGCTCCTACAATGAGCAGTTCTTC. Translated, it gives CASMESSYNEQFF.

The chain recombines TRBV25-1 with TRBJ2-7; 7 bases line up with TRBD1. CDR3 length: 12 residues. Looked up from germline, CDR1 is MGHDK and CDR2 is SYGVNS. V dropped 10 bases and J dropped 2; count of bases not matched to a gene: 5. The CDR3 DNA sequence: TGTGCCACTGGGACAGCCGCCTACGAGCAGTACTTC. Protein product: CATGTAAYEQYF.

This clone was detected a few times. The chain carries TRBV5-8 and TRBJ2-2; the D gene is possibly TRBD2 (6 bases). CDR1 is SGHTS and CDR2 is YDEGEE in the germline V gene. The length of the CDR3 is 16 residues. The V gene lost 5 bases and the J gene lost 0 bases, with 14 bases spanning the gap. The CDR3 DNA reads TGTGCCAGCAGGTTATCTAGCGTATCGAACACCGGGGAGCTGTTTTTT. Protein product: CASRLSSVSNTGELFF.

The J gene is TRBJ1-1, the V gene TRBV6-5, with a tentative D call TRBD1 (6 bases). CDR3 length: 14 residues. CDR1 and CDR2 (germline): MNHEY, SVGAGI. V was cut by 5 bases and J by 6 bases, with 16 bases left in between. CDR3 coding DNA: TGTGCCAGCAGTCCCCGGACAGCCAGCCCTGAAGCTTTCTTT. It translates to CASSPRTASPEAFF.

This clone was counted between two and nine times. The chain recombines TRBV19 with TRBJ1-6; D may be TRBD1 (5 bases). CDR1 and CDR2 (germline): LNHDA, SQIVND (reference sequence). Deletions cut 3 bases from V and 7 bases from J, with 16 bases between. This CDR3 spans 16 amino acids. Here the CDR3 reads CASSMGRASLNSPLHF. The CDR3 region has the DNA TGTGCCAGTAGTATGGGCAGGGCATCCCTCAATTCACCCCTCCACTTT.

The sample holds a few counts of this clone. This chain joins TRBV5-4 and TRBJ1-2; tentatively, D is TRBD1 (5 bases). The V end was cut by 4 bases, the J end by 2 bases, with 9 bases between. The CDR3 is 13 residues long. Germline V lookup: CDR1 SGHNT, CDR2 YYREEE (reference sequence). This chain's CDR3 is CASSEDTNYGYTF. The CDR3 region has the DNA TGTGCCAGCAGCGAGGACACAAACTATGGCTACACCTTC.

The chain uses TRBV19 and TRBJ1-6, with unresolved D. From germline, CDR1 is LNHDA and CDR2 SQIVND (reference sequence). The CDR3 covers 14 residues. The germline V and J ends were trimmed by 7 bases and 1 base, with 8 bases remaining between them. The CDR3 spells CASNGGSYNSPLHF. CDR3 DNA sequence: TGTGCCAGTAATGGCGGATCCTATAATTCACCCCTCCACTTT. The whole variable domain, filled in from reference TRBV19 and TRBJ1-6, reads DGGITQSPKYLFRKEGQNVTLSCEQNLNHDAMYWYRQDPGQGLRLIYYSQIVNDFQKGDIAEGYSVSREKKESFPLTVTSAQKNPTAFYLCASNGGSYNSPLHFGNGTRLTVT.

The rearrangement uses TRBV19 and TRBJ2-5; 10 bases agree with TRBD1. From germline, CDR1 is LNHDA and CDR2 SQIVND (reference sequence). This CDR3 spans 14 amino acids. The junction had 5 bases not matched to a gene; V was cut back by 5 bases and J by 5 bases. The CDR3 spells CASSVTGGGETQYF. As DNA, the CDR3 is TGTGCCAGTAGTGTGACAGGGGGCGGCGAGACCCAGTACTTC. Using reference TRBV19 and TRBJ2-5 for the parts outside the CDR3, the full variable domain is DGGITQSPKYLFRKEGQNVTLSCEQNLNHDAMYWYRQDPGQGLRLIYYSQIVNDFQKGDIAEGYSVSREKKESFPLTVTSAQKNPTAFYLCASSVTGGGETQYFGPGTRLLVL.

V and J are TRBV5-6 and TRBJ2-3; the D gene is possibly TRBD1 (5 bases). This CDR3 region has 14 residues. CDR1 and CDR2 from the germline V gene are SGHDT and YYEEEE. Trimming shortened V by 3 bases and J by 4 bases, and 12 bases separated the two germline ends. The CDR3, as DNA: TGTGCCAGCAGCTCAGGACACCAGGCAGATACGCAGTATTTT. This codes for CASSSGHQADTQYF.

This chain joins TRBV6-5 and TRBJ1-1, with 7 bases that match TRBD1. Germline lookup yields CDR1 MNHEY and CDR2 SVGAGI. Unmatched junction bases numbered 7, after V lost 6 bases and J lost 0 bases. The CDR3 is 15 amino acids. As DNA, the CDR3 is TGTGCCAGCAGAGGATACGGGACAGTGAACACTGAAGCTTTCTTT. Translating it yields CASRGYGTVNTEAFF.

The gene calls are TRBV19 and TRBJ1-4; possibly TRBD1 for D (6 bases). CDR3 length equals 18 residues. Trimming left V 3 bases short and J 4 bases short, with 21 bases between. Germline CDR1 and CDR2: LNHDA and SQIVND (reference sequence). The CDR3 nucleotides are TGTGCCAGTAGTATGGCCCGATCCTCAGGGGAAAATAATGAAAAACTGTTTTTT. Residues: CASSMARSSGENNEKLFF.

The chain recombines TRBV10-3 with TRBJ1-6; D gene ambiguous. The V and J ends lost 0 bases and 11 bases respectively, with 14 bases between them. Germline V gene sequence: CDR1 ENHRY, CDR2 SYGVKD. The CDR3 consists of 15 residues. This CDR3 reads CAISESRVVATPLHF. For the CDR3, the DNA is TGTGCCATCAGTGAGTCGAGGGTTGTTGCTACACCCCTCCACTTT.

The chain combines TRBV7-9 with TRBJ1-1; D uncertain. Germline V gene lookup returns CDR1 SEHNR and CDR2 FQNEAQ (reference sequence). This CDR3 has 13 residues. Trimming removed 5 bases at V and 0 bases at J, with 7 bases between. The CDR3 sequence: CASSVRVNTEAFF. The CDR3 DNA reads as TGTGCCAGCAGCGTCCGGGTGAACACTGAAGCTTTCTTT.

The chain links TRBV27 to TRBJ1-5; weak D call: TRBD1 (6 bases). Trimming removed 2 bases at V and 4 bases at J, with 12 bases between. Germline loops: CDR1 MNHEY, CDR2 SMNVEV (reference sequence). The CDR3 is 15 amino acids. CDR3 in DNA: TGTGCCAGCAGTTTAAACAGGGACGGGAATCAGCCCCAGCATTTT. It yields the protein CASSLNRDGNQPQHF.

This chain links TRBV10-2 with TRBJ1-2; D gene unclear. Germline V gene lookup returns CDR1 WSHSY and CDR2 SAAADI. The CDR3 covers 12 residues. Trimming cost V 4 bases and J 13 bases, with 16 bases left between them. This CDR3 is CASSAQADEGTF. DNA of the CDR3: TGCGCCAGCAGTGCACAAGCCGACGAGGGCACCTTC.

The gene calls are TRBV11-3 and TRBJ1-2, with a possible D match to TRBD1 (5 bases). The CDR3 contains 13 residues. Germline values: CDR1 SGHNT, CDR2 YENEEA. The V end was cut by 4 bases, the J end by 5 bases, with 11 bases between. CDR3 sequence reads: CASSSTVSYGYTF. DNA for the CDR3: TGTGCCAGCAGCTCGACAGTGTCATATGGCTACACCTTC.

The genes are TRBV25-1 and TRBJ1-4, with 8 bases lining up with TRBD1. CDR1 is MGHDK and CDR2 is SYGVNS in the germline V gene. The CDR3 totals 18 residues. The V gene end was trimmed by 1 base and the J gene end by 8 bases; junction bases not matched to a gene: 15. CDR3 DNA sequence: TGTGCCAGCAGTGAATCTAGAGGGGCCCCAGGGGGCAGGGAAAAACTGTTTTTT. Translating it yields CASSESRGAPGGREKLFF.

V and J are TRBV7-9 and TRBJ2-5; D possibly corresponds to TRBD2 (7 bases). CDR3 length: 18 residues. Trimming left V 1 base short and J 0 bases short, with 18 bases between. Germline-derived CDR1 and CDR2 are SEHNR and FQNEAQ (reference sequence). The CDR3 spells CASSLVLGGGAHQETQYF. In nucleotides, the CDR3 is TGTGCCAGCAGCTTAGTTCTGGGTGGGGGGGCGCACCAAGAGACCCAGTACTTC.